These T cell receptor beta chains were read from a single sample in a study of T cell responses to AZD1222 COVID-19 vaccine. Using immunoSEQ multiplex PCR, the repertoire was profiled, and TCRdb retains in-frame clones only, with some absent. This table holds more than 85,000 clones, about 89% found once. Sequenced material: peripheral blood, taken on day 0 of AZD1222 vaccination. The receptor source for this set is an adult in good health. Each CDR3 is given with its conserved first and last residue. D genes are given only for firm matches. Clone size, where shown, is once, few, many, or a class for clones that have expanded.

abundance	v_gene	d_gene	j_gene	CDR3nt	CDR3aa
-	TRBV6-2/TRBV6-3	-	TRBJ2-3	TGTGCCAGCAGTTACTTAGGACAGAACACAGATACGCAGTATTTT	CASSYLGQNTDTQYF
-	TRBV2	-	TRBJ1-5	TGTGCCAGCACGCCAGAATATAGCAATCAGCCCCAGCATTTT	CASTPEYSNQPQHF
-	TRBV18	-	TRBJ1-2	TGTGCCAGCTCACCAGGAGGTGGCCAGGGTCATGGCTACACCTTC	CASSPGGGQGHGYTF
-	TRBV7-9	-	TRBJ2-1	TGTGCCAGCAGCTTGGACAGTACCAATGAGCAGTTCTTC	CASSLDSTNEQFF
-	TRBV5-1	-	TRBJ1-5	TGCGCCAGCAGCTTGGGCAGAGATCAGCCCCAGCATTTT	CASSLGRDQPQHF
-	TRBV11-3	TRBD2	TRBJ2-5	TGTGCCAGCAGACCGTTAGCGGGGGAGACCCAGTACTTC	CASRPLAGETQYF
-	TRBV5-6	-	TRBJ2-7	TGTGCCAGCAGCTTAAGCGGAGGGCGGCAGTACTTC	CASSLSGGRQYF
-	TRBV24-1	TRBD2	TRBJ2-2	TGTGCCACCAGTCTAGCGGGAGACCCGAACACCGGGGAGCTGTTTTTT	CATSLAGDPNTGELFF
-	TRBV5-6	-	TRBJ1-2	TGTGCCAGCAGCTTTCCCCGTGGGATTAACTATGGCTACACCTTC	CASSFPRGINYGYTF
-	TRBV10-3	-	TRBJ2-5	TGTGCCATCAGAGAAAGCCGGGCCGGTGAGACCCAGTACTTC	CAIRESRAGETQYF
-	TRBV11-3	-	TRBJ1-1	TGTGCCAGCAGCCCCCGGACACTGAACACTGAAGCTTTCTTT	CASSPRTLNTEAFF
once	TRBV10-3	TRBD1	TRBJ2-7	TGTGCCATCAGAACCGGGACAGATCGCACCGAGCAGTACTTC	CAIRTGTDRTEQYF
-	TRBV3-1/TRBV3-2	-	TRBJ1-6	TGTGCCAGCAGCCCACTAGACAGGAGCTCCTATAATTCACCCCTCCACTTT	CASSPLDRSSYNSPLHF
-	TRBV3-1/TRBV3-2	-	TRBJ1-3	TGTGCCAGCACCTCTGGAAACACCATATATTTT	CASTSGNTIYF
few	TRBV5-5	-	TRBJ1-4	TGTGCCAGCAGCTTGGGGGGGCTGGGTGAAAAACTGTTTTTT	CASSLGGLGEKLFF
-	TRBV5-1	-	TRBJ1-4	TGCGCCAGCAGCGGGGAGGGGGCAACTAATGAAAAACTGTTTTTT	CASSGEGATNEKLFF
-	TRBV10-1	-	TRBJ1-5	TGCGCCAGCAGAAAAAGACACAGTTTATGGGGCTTGGGTCAGCCCCAGCATTTT	CASRKRHSLWGLGQPQHF
-	TRBV7-3	-	TRBJ1-1	TGTGCCAGCAGCTTAATGGAGGACACTGAAGCTTTCTTT	CASSLMEDTEAFF
-	TRBV10-3	-	TRBJ2-1	TGTGCCATCAGTGACGGCGGCTCCTACAATGAGCAGTTCTTC	CAISDGGSYNEQFF
-	TRBV4-1	-	TRBJ1-5	TGCGCCAGCAGCCAAGGCGGAAGCAGCAATCAGCCCCAGCATTTT	CASSQGGSSNQPQHF